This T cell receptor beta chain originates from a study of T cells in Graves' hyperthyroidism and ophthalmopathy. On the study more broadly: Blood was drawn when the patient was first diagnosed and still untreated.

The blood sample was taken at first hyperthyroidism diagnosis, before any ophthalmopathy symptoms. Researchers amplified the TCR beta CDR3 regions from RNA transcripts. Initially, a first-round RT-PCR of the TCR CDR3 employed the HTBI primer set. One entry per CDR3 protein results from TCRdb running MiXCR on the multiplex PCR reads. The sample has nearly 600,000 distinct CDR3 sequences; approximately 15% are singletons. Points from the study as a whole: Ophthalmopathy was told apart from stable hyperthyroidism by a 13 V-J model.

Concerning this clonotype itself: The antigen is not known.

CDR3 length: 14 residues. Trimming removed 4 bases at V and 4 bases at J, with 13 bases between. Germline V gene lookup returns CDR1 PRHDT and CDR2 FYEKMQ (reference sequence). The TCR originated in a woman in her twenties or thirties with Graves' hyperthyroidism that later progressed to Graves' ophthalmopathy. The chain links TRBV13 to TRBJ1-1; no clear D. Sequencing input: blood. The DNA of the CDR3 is TGTGCCAGCAGCTCGGGCCCCGCGGGCACTGAAGCTTTCTTT. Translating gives CASSSGPAGTEAFF.